This T cell receptor (beta chain) was identified during a study of T cell repertoires in cytomegalovirus infection (dated by TCRdb to 2018 to 2020). In the study overall: Alongside well-studied HLA-B-restricted epitopes, the peptide stimulations were aimed at recently identified HLA-C-restricted CMV epitopes, whose presentation resists viral immunomodulation. Donor HLA type was relevant to the analysis, as public TCR beta signatures indicated carriage of CMV infection together with the matching HLA type. On the study overall, not on this receptor specifically: Cumulative frequency of public TCR beta family members discriminated carriers of CMV infection plus the relevant HLA type in this cohort and an independent approximately 400-donor cohort. The ex vivo response was dominated by HLA-C-restricted CMV-specific TCR beta clonotypes, which also provided the single most frequent clonotype in two of eight donors.

The sequencer listed for this sample is Illumina HiSeq 1500. The raw public reads went through TCRdb reprocessing: fastp at Q25, MiXCR clone calling, in-frame beta chains kept. Rows merge per CDR3 protein into single entries with the most common DNA and genes. For this sample there are fewer than 1,000,000 distinct CDR3 sequences; about a third appear just once. The ten largest clones capture around 15% of the sample. Via the germline V gene (reference sequence), CDR1 is SEHNR and CDR2 FQNEAQ. The junction carries 18 bases between V and J, which are trimmed by 8 bases and 8 bases respectively. The cysteine opens and the phenylalanine closes a CDR3 of 13 amino acids. Only the CDR3 DNA is retained, 39 bases long and in frame from the first base. According to the study, the label for this sample's treatment or condition signals: in vitro stimulation with specific CMV peptide epitopes to enrich CMV-specific T cells.

This clonotype was found a few times. It lacks a known antigen. The sample holds no much larger clone one base away, and base qualities are not on file. The sequencing here drew on cultured CD8+ T cells from PBMCs, taken from culture after CMV antigen stimulation. In this chain, TRBV7-9 is recombined with TRBJ1-1, with a tentative D gene TRBD1 over 5 matching bases. The origin of this receptor is a human donor in good health (CMV status not recorded). Some clones in this sample may be carry-over from other donors' samples. The sequenced DNA: TGTGCCAGCGGGTCTACGGGGCCTCGAGAAGCTTTCTTT. Translated, it reads CASGSTGPREAFF.